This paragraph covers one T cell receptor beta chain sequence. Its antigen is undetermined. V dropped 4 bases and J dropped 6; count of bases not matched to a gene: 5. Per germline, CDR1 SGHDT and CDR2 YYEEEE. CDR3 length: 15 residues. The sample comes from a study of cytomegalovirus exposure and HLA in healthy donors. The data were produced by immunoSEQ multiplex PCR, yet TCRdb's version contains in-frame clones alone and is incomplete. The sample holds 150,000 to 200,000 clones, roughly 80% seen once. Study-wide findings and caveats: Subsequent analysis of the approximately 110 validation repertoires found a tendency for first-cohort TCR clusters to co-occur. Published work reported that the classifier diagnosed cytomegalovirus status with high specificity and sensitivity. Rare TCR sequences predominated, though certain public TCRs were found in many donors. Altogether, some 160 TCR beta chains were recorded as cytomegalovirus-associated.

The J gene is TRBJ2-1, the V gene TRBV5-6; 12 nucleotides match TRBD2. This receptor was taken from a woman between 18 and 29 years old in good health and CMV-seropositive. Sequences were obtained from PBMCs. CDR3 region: CASSPLAGGVNEQFF. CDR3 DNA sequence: TGTGCCAGCAGCCCGCTAGCGGGGGGGGTCAATGAGCAGTTCTTC.